A selection of T cell receptor beta chains follows, all from one sample in a study of PD-1 blockade in classical Hodgkin lymphoma. Libraries were prepared by immunoSEQ multiplex PCR; TCRdb keeps only in-frame clonotypes and omits some of them. The sample holds roughly 20,000 clones; about four fifths are singletons and the top ten take about 6.3%. The material sequenced was peripheral blood mononuclear cells (PBMCs), taken at baseline. Source of these receptors: a human donor with classical Hodgkin lymphoma. CDR3s include the opening cysteine and the closing phenylalanine or tryptophan. A D gene is named only where the DNA matches it firmly. Clone size is given for some rows only: seen once, a few or many times, or a class if the clone is expanded.

V gene: TRBV6-1
D gene: NA
clone size: NA
J gene: TRBJ2-7
CDR3 DNA: TGTGCCAGCAGTGAAGGAATGGGGAATAGAGCCTACGAGCAGTACTTC
CDR3 protein: CASSEGMGNRAYEQYF

V gene: TRBV6-5
D gene: NA
clone size: NA
J gene: TRBJ1-1
CDR3 DNA: TGTGCCAGCGGAAGCCCCAGGGAAAACACTGAAGCTTTCTTT
CDR3 protein: CASGSPRENTEAFF

V gene: TRBV9
D gene: TRBD1
clone size: NA
J gene: TRBJ1-2
CDR3 DNA: TGTGCCAGCAGCCCGCCCCGGACAGGGGGTGGTGGCTACACCTTC
CDR3 protein: CASSPPRTGGGGYTF

V gene: TRBV19
D gene: TRBD1
clone size: NA
J gene: TRBJ2-5
CDR3 DNA: TGTGCCAGTAGTATAATGCTTAGAGGGGGACAGGGAGCGGAGACCCAGTACTTC
CDR3 protein: CASSIMLRGGQGAETQYF

V gene: TRBV7-3
D gene: NA
clone size: few
J gene: TRBJ2-2
CDR3 DNA: TGTGCCAGCAGCTTATCCGGGGGAGACGCGAACACCGGGGAGCTGTTTTTT
CDR3 protein: CASSLSGGDANTGELFF

V gene: TRBV4-3
D gene: NA
clone size: NA
J gene: TRBJ1-5
CDR3 DNA: TGCGCCAGCAGCCAAGATCTGAGGGGAGGCAATCAGCCCCAGCATTTT
CDR3 protein: CASSQDLRGGNQPQHF

V gene: TRBV9
D gene: NA
clone size: NA
J gene: TRBJ2-5
CDR3 DNA: TGTGCCAGCAGCGTCGACTCCTACCAAGAGACCCAGTACTTC
CDR3 protein: CASSVDSYQETQYF

V gene: TRBV11-2
D gene: NA
clone size: NA
J gene: TRBJ2-7
CDR3 DNA: TGTGCCAGCAGGACGGGGGGCCCCCTTTACGAGCAGTACTTC
CDR3 protein: CASRTGGPLYEQYF

V gene: TRBV28
D gene: NA
clone size: NA
J gene: TRBJ2-7
CDR3 DNA: TGTGCCAGCAGTTTAGATCTCCCCAGGAGCCACTCCTACGAGCAGTACTTC
CDR3 protein: CASSLDLPRSHSYEQYF

V gene: TRBV7-2
D gene: NA
clone size: NA
J gene: TRBJ1-1
CDR3 DNA: TGTGCCAGCAGCACTCGACCCCAGGGAAGAACTGAAGCTTTCTTT
CDR3 protein: CASSTRPQGRTEAFF

V gene: TRBV30
D gene: NA
clone size: NA
J gene: TRBJ2-7
CDR3 DNA: TGTGCCTGGAGTGTACAGGGCAACGAGCAGTACTTC
CDR3 protein: CAWSVQGNEQYF

V gene: TRBV7-2
D gene: NA
clone size: NA
J gene: TRBJ1-1
CDR3 DNA: TGTGCCAGCAGCCCCCAGGACAAACTAGGAGCCACTGAAGCTTTCTTT
CDR3 protein: CASSPQDKLGATEAFF

V gene: TRBV10-3
D gene: NA
clone size: NA
J gene: TRBJ2-7
CDR3 DNA: TGTGCCATCAGATGGGGGGATGTTAACGAGCAGTACTTC
CDR3 protein: CAIRWGDVNEQYF

V gene: TRBV30
D gene: NA
clone size: NA
J gene: TRBJ2-3
CDR3 DNA: TGTGCCACCACCGCTGGTCCTCACACAGATACGCAGTATTTT
CDR3 protein: CATTAGPHTDTQYF

V gene: TRBV7-8
D gene: TRBD1
clone size: NA
J gene: TRBJ2-2
CDR3 DNA: TGTGCCAGCAGCTTAGCGGGACAGGGGTCCGGGGAGCTGTTTTTT
CDR3 protein: CASSLAGQGSGELFF

V gene: TRBV19
D gene: TRBD1
clone size: NA
J gene: TRBJ2-5
CDR3 DNA: TGTGCCAGTAGTACGGGACAGGATCGAGAGACCCAGTACTTC
CDR3 protein: CASSTGQDRETQYF

V gene: TRBV13
D gene: NA
clone size: NA
J gene: TRBJ2-7
CDR3 DNA: TGTGCCAGCAGCTTAGGCCTCGTAGGTCTCAAAAACTCCTACGAGCAGTACTTC
CDR3 protein: CASSLGLVGLKNSYEQYF

V gene: TRBV10-3
D gene: NA
clone size: NA
J gene: TRBJ2-7
CDR3 DNA: TGTGCCATCAGTGACAGCCTATACGAGCAGTACTTC
CDR3 protein: CAISDSLYEQYF

V gene: TRBV27
D gene: TRBD1
clone size: NA
J gene: TRBJ1-6
CDR3 DNA: TGTGCCAGCAGTCCCCTCGCGGGGACAGGATCACCCCTCCACTTT
CDR3 protein: CASSPLAGTGSPLHF

V gene: TRBV12-5
D gene: NA
clone size: once
J gene: TRBJ2-7
CDR3 DNA: TGTGCTAGTGGTTCGGGCAGGGGAAGCGAGCAGTACTTC
CDR3 protein: CASGSGRGSEQYF

V gene: TRBV15
D gene: TRBD2
clone size: NA
J gene: TRBJ2-2
CDR3 DNA: TGTGCCACCAGACGGGCGGCGGGAGTGAACACCGGGGAGCTGTTTTTT
CDR3 protein: CATRRAAGVNTGELFF

V gene: TRBV29-1
D gene: NA
clone size: once
J gene: TRBJ2-2
CDR3 DNA: TGCAGCGTGGGCGGGCGGAGCACCGGGGAGCTGTTTTTT
CDR3 protein: CSVGGRSTGELFF

V gene: TRBV4-1
D gene: TRBD1
clone size: NA
J gene: TRBJ1-1
CDR3 DNA: TGCGCCAGCAGCCAACCAGGGGGGGCAGCTTTCTTT
CDR3 protein: CASSQPGGAAFF

V gene: TRBV7-3
D gene: TRBD1
clone size: NA
J gene: TRBJ1-1
CDR3 DNA: TGTGCCAGCAGCCCGGACAGGGGCGCTGAAGCTTTCTTT
CDR3 protein: CASSPDRGAEAFF

V gene: TRBV11-2
D gene: NA
clone size: NA
J gene: TRBJ1-6
CDR3 DNA: TGTGCCAGCAGCTTAGTTAGTCACCTCCGATCTGGTTCACCCCTCCACTTT
CDR3 protein: CASSLVSHLRSGSPLHF

V gene: TRBV7-2
D gene: NA
clone size: NA
J gene: TRBJ1-4
CDR3 DNA: TGTGCCAGCAGCTTACACCGAGAAAAACTGTTTTTT
CDR3 protein: CASSLHREKLFF

V gene: TRBV13
D gene: NA
clone size: NA
J gene: TRBJ2-3
CDR3 DNA: TGTGCCAGCAGCCTTCACACAGATACGCAGTATTTT
CDR3 protein: CASSLHTDTQYF

V gene: TRBV27
D gene: NA
clone size: NA
J gene: TRBJ2-7
CDR3 DNA: TGTGCCAGCAGTCAACCGGGACGGCCCTACGAGCAGTACTTC
CDR3 protein: CASSQPGRPYEQYF

V gene: TRBV28
D gene: NA
clone size: NA
J gene: TRBJ1-1
CDR3 DNA: TGTGCCAGCAGCCCTTTTGACAGGCCTTACACTGAAGCTTTCTTT
CDR3 protein: CASSPFDRPYTEAFF

V gene: TRBV2
D gene: NA
clone size: large
J gene: TRBJ1-2
CDR3 DNA: TGTGCCAGCAGTGAACCCGGGAACTATGGCTACACCTTC
CDR3 protein: CASSEPGNYGYTF

V gene: TRBV5-6
D gene: TRBD1
clone size: NA
J gene: TRBJ1-5
CDR3 DNA: TGTGCCAGCAGCTTCCAGGGGGCTATGTTCAATCAGCCCCAGCATTTT
CDR3 protein: CASSFQGAMFNQPQHF

V gene: TRBV5-6
D gene: NA
clone size: NA
J gene: TRBJ2-7
CDR3 DNA: TGTGCCAGCAGTTATGCTAGCCCCGAGCAGTACTTC
CDR3 protein: CASSYASPEQYF

V gene: TRBV4-1
D gene: TRBD1
clone size: NA
J gene: TRBJ2-7
CDR3 DNA: TGCGCCAGCAGCCAAGCCCGGGACAGGTCCTACGAGCAGTACTTC
CDR3 protein: CASSQARDRSYEQYF

V gene: TRBV23-1
D gene: TRBD2
clone size: NA
J gene: TRBJ2-3
CDR3 DNA: TGCGCCAGCAGCGGGGGGGGGCTCACAGATACGCAGTATTTT
CDR3 protein: CASSGGGLTDTQYF

V gene: TRBV11-2
D gene: NA
clone size: NA
J gene: TRBJ2-1
CDR3 DNA: TGTGCCAGCAGCTTAGGGGGCCGGGAGCAGTTCTTC
CDR3 protein: CASSLGGREQFF

V gene: TRBV5-3
D gene: TRBD2
clone size: once
J gene: TRBJ2-7
CDR3 DNA: TGTGCCAGAAGCTTGGTAGCGGGAGGCTCCTACGAGCAGTACTTC
CDR3 protein: CARSLVAGGSYEQYF

V gene: TRBV13
D gene: TRBD1
clone size: NA
J gene: TRBJ2-2
CDR3 DNA: TGTGCCAGCGGACAGGGTTCTGGGACCGGGGAGCTGTTTTTT
CDR3 protein: CASGQGSGTGELFF

V gene: TRBV7-9
D gene: TRBD1
clone size: NA
J gene: TRBJ1-5
CDR3 DNA: TGTGCCAGCAGCCGCGGACAGGGGGCATATAGCAATCAGCCCCAGCATTTT
CDR3 protein: CASSRGQGAYSNQPQHF

V gene: TRBV27
D gene: NA
clone size: NA
J gene: TRBJ1-1
CDR3 DNA: TGTGCCAGCAGTTTACAGGGGAGCCGGACTGAAGCTTTCTTT
CDR3 protein: CASSLQGSRTEAFF

V gene: TRBV18
D gene: NA
clone size: NA
J gene: TRBJ2-7
CDR3 DNA: TGTGCCAGCTCACCTCGGACGGACGGCGATTTTGACTCCTACGAGCAGTACTTC
CDR3 protein: CASSPRTDGDFDSYEQYF

V gene: TRBV7-3
D gene: TRBD2
clone size: NA
J gene: TRBJ2-7
CDR3 DNA: TGTGCCAGCAGCCCCAGACTAGCCCCAGCTGTCGAGCAGTACTTC
CDR3 protein: CASSPRLAPAVEQYF